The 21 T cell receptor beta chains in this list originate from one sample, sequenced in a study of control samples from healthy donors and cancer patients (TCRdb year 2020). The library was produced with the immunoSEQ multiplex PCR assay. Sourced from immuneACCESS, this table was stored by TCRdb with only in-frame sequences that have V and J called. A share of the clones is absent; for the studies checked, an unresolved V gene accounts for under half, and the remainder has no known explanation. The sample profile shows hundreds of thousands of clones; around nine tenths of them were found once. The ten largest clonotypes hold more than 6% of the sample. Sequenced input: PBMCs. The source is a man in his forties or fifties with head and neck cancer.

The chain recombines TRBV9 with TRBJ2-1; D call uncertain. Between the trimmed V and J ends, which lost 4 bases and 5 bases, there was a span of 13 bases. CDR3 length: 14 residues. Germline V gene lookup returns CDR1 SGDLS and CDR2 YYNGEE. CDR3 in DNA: TGTGCCAGCAGCCCTCGAACGGATCACAATGAGCAGTTCTTC. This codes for CASSPRTDHNEQFF.

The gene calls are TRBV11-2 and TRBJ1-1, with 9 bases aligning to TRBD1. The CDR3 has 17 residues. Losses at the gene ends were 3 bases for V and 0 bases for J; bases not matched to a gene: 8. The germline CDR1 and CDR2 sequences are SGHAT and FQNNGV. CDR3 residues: CASSFPRTGVMNTEAFF. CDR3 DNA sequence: TGTGCCAGCAGCTTTCCCCGGACAGGGGTCATGAACACTGAAGCTTTCTTT. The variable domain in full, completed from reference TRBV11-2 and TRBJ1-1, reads EAGVAQSPRYKIIEKRQSVAFWCNPISGHATLYWYQQILGQGPKLLIQFQNNGVVDDSQLPKDRFSAERLKGVDSTLKIQPAKLEDSAVYLCASSFPRTGVMNTEAFFGQGTRLTVV.

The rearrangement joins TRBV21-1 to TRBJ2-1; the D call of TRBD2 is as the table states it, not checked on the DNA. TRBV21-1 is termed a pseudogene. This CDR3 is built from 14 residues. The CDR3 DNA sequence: TGTGCCAGCAGCGTGAGGGCAGTTGTCTCCGAGCAGTTCTTC. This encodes CASSVRAVVSEQFF.

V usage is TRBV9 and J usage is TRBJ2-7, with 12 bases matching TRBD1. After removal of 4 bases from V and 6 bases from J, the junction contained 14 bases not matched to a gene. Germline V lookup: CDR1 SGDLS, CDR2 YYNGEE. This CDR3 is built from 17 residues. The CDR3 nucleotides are TGTGCCAGCAGCCCTCGTGCCGGGACAGGGGGCGCAGGCGAGCAGTACTTC. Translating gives CASSPRAGTGGAGEQYF.

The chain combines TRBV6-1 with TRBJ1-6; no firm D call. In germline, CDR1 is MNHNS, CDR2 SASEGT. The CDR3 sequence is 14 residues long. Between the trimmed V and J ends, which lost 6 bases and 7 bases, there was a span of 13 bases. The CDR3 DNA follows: TGTGCCAGCAGCGCGATACAGACGAATTCACCCCTCCACTTT. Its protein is CASSAIQTNSPLHF.

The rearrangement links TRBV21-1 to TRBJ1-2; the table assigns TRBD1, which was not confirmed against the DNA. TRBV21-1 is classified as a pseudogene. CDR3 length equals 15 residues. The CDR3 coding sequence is TGTGCCAGCAGCTCCCGGGACAGGGGGGAGCATGGCTACACCTTC. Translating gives CASSSRDRGEHGYTF.

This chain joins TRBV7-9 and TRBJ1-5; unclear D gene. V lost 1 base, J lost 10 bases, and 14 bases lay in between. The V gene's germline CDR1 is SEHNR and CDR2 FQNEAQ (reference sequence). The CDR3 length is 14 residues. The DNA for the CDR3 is TGTGCCAGCAGCTTAGGACTGCCCGAGCGTCCCCAGCATTTT. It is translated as CASSLGLPERPQHF.

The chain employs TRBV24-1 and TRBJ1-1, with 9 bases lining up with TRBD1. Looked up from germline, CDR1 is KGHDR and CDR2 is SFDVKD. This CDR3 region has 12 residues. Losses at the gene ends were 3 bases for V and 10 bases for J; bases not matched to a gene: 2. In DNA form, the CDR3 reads TGTGCCACCAGTGATGGGACAGGGTCAGCTTTCTTT. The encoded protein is CATSDGTGSAFF.

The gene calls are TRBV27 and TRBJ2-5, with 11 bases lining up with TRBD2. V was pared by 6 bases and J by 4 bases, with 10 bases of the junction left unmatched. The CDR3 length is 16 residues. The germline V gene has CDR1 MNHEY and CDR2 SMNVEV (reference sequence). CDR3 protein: CASSPRLAGWVETQYF. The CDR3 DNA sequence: TGTGCCAGCAGCCCTAGACTAGCGGGGTGGGTAGAGACCCAGTACTTC.

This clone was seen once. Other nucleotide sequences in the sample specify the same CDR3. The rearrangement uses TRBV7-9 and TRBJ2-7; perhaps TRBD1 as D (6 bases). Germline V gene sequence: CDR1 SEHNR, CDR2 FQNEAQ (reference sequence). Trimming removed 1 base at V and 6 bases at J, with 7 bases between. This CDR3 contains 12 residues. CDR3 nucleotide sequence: TGTGCCAGCAGCTTAGGAGGGGGCGAGCAGTACTTC. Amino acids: CASSLGGGEQYF.

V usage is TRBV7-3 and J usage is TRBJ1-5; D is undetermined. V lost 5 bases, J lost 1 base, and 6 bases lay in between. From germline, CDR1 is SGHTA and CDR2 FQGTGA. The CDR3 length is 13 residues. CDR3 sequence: CASSPTSNQPQHF. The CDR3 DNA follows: TGTGCCAGCAGCCCAACAAGCAATCAGCCCCAGCATTTT.

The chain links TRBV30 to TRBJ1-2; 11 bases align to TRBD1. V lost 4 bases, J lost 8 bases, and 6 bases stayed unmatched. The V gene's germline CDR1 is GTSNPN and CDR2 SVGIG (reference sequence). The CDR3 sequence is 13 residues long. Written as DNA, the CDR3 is TGTGCCTGGACGGGACAGGGGGATACGGGCTACACCTTC. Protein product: CAWTGQGDTGYTF.

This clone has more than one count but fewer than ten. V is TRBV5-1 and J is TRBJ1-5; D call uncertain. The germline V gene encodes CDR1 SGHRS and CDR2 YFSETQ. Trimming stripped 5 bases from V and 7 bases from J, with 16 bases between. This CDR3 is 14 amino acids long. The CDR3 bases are TGCGCCAGCAGTTCCGGGGTAGGAAGGCAGCCCCAGCATTTT. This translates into CASSSGVGRQPQHF.

The CDR3 coding sequence is TGTGCCAGCAGCACCGACTCCTACGAGCAGTACTTC. Translating gives CASSTDSYEQYF. The rearrangement joins TRBV4-2 to TRBJ2-7; D is undetermined. Trimming removed 5 bases at V and 0 bases at J, with 5 bases between. Germline assignment: CDR1 LGHNA and CDR2 YNFKEQ. CDR3 length: 12 amino acids.

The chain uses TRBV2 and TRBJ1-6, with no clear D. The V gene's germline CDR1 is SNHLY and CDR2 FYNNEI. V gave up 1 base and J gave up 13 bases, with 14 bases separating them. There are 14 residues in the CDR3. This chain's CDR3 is CASSEGSLFPPLHF. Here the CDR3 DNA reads TGTGCCAGCAGTGAAGGGAGTCTATTCCCCCCCCTCCACTTT.

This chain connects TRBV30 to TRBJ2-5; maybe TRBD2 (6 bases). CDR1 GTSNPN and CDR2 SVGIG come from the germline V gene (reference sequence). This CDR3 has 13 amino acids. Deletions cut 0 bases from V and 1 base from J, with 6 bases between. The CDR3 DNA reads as TGTGCCTGGAGTGTTAGCGGCCAAGAGACCCAGTACTTC. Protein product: CAWSVSGQETQYF.

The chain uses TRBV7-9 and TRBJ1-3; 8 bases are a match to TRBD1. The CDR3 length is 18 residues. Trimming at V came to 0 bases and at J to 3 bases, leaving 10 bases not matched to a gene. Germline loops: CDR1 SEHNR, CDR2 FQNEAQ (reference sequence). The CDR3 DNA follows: TGTGCCAGCAGCTTAGCTTCTCAGGGGGCCCGAGGTGGAAACACCATATATTTT. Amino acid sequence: CASSLASQGARGGNTIYF.

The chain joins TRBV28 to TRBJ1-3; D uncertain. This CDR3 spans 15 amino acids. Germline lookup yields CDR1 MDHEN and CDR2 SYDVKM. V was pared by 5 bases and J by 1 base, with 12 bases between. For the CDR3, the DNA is TGTGCCAGCAGTACAGCCATACCTTCTGGAAACACCATATATTTT. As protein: CASSTAIPSGNTIYF.

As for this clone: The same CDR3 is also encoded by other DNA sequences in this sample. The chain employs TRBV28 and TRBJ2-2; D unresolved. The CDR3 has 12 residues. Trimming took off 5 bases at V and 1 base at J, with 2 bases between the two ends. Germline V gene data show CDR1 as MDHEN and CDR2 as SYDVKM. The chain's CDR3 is CASSLNTGELFF. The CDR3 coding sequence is TGTGCCAGCAGTCTGAACACCGGGGAGCTGTTTTTT.

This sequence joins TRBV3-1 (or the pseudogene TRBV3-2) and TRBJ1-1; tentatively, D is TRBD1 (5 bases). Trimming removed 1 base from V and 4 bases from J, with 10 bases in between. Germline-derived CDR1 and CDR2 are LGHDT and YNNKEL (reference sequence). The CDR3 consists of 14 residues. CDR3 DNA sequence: TGTGCCAGCAGCCAAGCGGGGCTCAGCACTGAAGCTTTCTTT. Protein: CASSQAGLSTEAFF.

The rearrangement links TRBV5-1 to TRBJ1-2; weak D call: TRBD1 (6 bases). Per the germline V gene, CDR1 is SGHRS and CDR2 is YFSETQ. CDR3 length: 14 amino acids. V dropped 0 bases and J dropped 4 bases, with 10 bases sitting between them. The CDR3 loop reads CASSLGQAGYGYTF. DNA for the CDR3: TGCGCCAGCAGCTTGGGACAGGCGGGCTATGGCTACACCTTC.